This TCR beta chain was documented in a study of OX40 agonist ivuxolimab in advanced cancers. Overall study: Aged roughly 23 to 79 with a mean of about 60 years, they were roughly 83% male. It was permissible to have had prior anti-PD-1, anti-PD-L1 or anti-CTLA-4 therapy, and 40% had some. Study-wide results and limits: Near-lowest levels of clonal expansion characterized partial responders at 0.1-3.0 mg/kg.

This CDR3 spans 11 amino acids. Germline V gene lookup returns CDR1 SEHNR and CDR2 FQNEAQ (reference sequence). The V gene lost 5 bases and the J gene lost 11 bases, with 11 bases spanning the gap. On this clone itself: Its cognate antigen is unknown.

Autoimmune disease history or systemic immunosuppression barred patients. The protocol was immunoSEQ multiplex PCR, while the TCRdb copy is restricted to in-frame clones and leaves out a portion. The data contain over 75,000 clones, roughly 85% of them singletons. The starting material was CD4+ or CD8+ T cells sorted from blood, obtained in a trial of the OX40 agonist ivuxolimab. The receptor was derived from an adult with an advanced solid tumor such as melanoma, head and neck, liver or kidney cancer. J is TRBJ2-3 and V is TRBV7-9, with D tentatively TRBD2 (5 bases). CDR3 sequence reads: CASSPAGEQYF. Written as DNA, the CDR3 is TGTGCCAGCAGCCCCGCCGGGGAGCAGTATTTT.